Sequencing of this T cell receptor beta chain was carried out in a study of T cell repertoires in cytomegalovirus infection. There are 18 residues in the CDR3. Per the germline V gene, CDR1 is SGHRS and CDR2 is YFSETQ. V was cut by 4 bases and J by 1 base, with 21 bases left in between. TCRdb fed the reads into MiXCR, producing one record per CDR3 protein. Of roughly 720,000 distinct CDR3 sequences listed, under 40% are singletons. The TCR comes from a human donor in good health (CMV status not recorded). Some clones in this sample may be carry-over from other donors' samples. This chain links TRBV5-1 with TRBJ1-3; no definite D call. The sample consisted of PBMCs. The CDR3 reads CASSLGVGRALSGNTIYF. CDR3 coding DNA: TGCGCCAGCAGCCTTGGCGTCGGGCGGGCACTGTCTGGAAACACCATATATTTT.